This T cell receptor (beta chain) emerged from a study of blood T cells in healthy people across ages. Broader study findings: Higher diversity and more naive CD4+ cells were features of long-lived donors, compared to aged donors. Underestimates were what the diversity estimates from one million T cells were considered to be. Measured against age, TCR beta diversity per million T cells decreased in a roughly linear manner.

Primers used in a second PCR of about 6 to 12 cycles were a sample-barcoded 5' primer and a J-beta primer mix. TCRdb recomputed calls from the 5' RACE reads with MiXCR, one row per CDR3 protein. The sample has about 830,000 distinct CDR3 sequences, 58% seen once. The V end was cut by 3 bases, the J end by 7 bases, with 6 bases between. The CDR3 is 11 amino acids. A word on this clonotype: Its antigen remains unknown.

The sample consisted of blood. The source of this sequence is a man aged 25 to 40 in good health. The rearrangement joins TRBV12-3 or TRBV12-4 to TRBJ1-1, with D unresolved. The CDR3: CASSLELEAFF. The CDR3 DNA is TGTGCCAGCAGTTTGGAACTTGAAGCTTTCTTT.